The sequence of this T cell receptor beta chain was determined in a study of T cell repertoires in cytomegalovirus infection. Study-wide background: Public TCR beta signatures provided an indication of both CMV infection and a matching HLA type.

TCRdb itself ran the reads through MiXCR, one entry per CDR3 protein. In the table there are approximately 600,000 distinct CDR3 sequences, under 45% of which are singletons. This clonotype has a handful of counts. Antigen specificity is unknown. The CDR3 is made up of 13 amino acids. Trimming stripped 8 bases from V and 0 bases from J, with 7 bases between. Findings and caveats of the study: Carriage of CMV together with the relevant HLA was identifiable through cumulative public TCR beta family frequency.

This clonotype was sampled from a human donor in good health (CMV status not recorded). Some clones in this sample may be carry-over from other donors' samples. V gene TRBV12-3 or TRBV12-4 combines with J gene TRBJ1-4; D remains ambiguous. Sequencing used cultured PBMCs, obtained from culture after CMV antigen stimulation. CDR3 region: CASSVATNEKLFF. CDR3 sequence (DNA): TGTGCCAGCTCAGTTGCAACTAATGAAAAACTGTTTTTT.